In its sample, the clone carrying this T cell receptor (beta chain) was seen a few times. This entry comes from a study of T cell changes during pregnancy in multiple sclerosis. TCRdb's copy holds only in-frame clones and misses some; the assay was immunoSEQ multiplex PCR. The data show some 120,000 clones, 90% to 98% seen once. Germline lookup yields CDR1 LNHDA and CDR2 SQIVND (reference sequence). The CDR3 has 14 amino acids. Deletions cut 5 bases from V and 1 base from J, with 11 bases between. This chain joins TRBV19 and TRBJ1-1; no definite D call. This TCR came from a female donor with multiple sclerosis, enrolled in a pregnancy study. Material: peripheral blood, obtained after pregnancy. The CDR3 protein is CASSPVGRNTEAFF. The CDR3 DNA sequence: TGTGCCAGTAGTCCGGTGGGCAGGAACACTGAAGCTTTCTTT.